Below, 30 T cell receptor beta chains from the same sample are listed, as sequenced in a study of identical twins. Using its own MiXCR run on the 5' RACE reads, TCRdb lists one record per CDR3 protein. The data contain 600,000 to 850,000 distinct CDR3 sequences, roughly 20% of them singletons. The same data also went into a second study, on T cells expressing NK-cell markers.

Sample: PBMCs. The receptors shown here come from a woman between 18 and 29 years old in good health.

This clonotype has more than one count but fewer than ten. The chain combines TRBV12-3 or TRBV12-4 with TRBJ2-2; no clear D gene. V was cut by 8 bases and J by 5 bases, with 9 bases left in between. The CDR3 contains 12 residues. CDR3 amino acids: CASWSATGELFF. CDR3 nucleotide sequence: TGTGCCAGCTGGAGCGCGACCGGGGAGCTGTTTTTT.

V and J are TRBV20-1 and TRBJ2-1, with 8 bases that match TRBD2. Germline CDR1 and CDR2: DFQATT and SNEGSKA (reference sequence). V trimming: 3 bases; J trimming: 3 bases; junction bases outside the gene matches: 7. The CDR3 consists of 15 residues. The CDR3, as DNA: TGCAGTGCTAGCGAAAGGCGGGGGGACTACAATGAGCAGTTCTTC. Translation gives CSASERRGDYNEQFF.

The rearrangement uses TRBV15 and TRBJ2-1; D unclear. V lost 4 bases, J lost 0 bases, and 10 bases lay in between. The V gene's germline CDR1 is LNHNV and CDR2 YYDKDF (reference sequence). The CDR3 runs to 15 residues. CDR3 protein: CATSNWRSSYNEQFF. DNA for the CDR3: TGTGCCACCAGCAACTGGCGGAGCTCCTACAATGAGCAGTTCTTC.

This clonotype was counted a few times. This rearrangement joins TRBV20-1 to TRBJ2-3, with D perhaps being TRBD1 or TRBD2 (5 bases each). The germline CDR1 and CDR2 sequences are DFQATT and SNEGSKA (reference sequence). CDR3 size: 16 residues. The V gene lost 0 bases and the J gene lost 2 bases, with 15 bases spanning the gap. The DNA for the CDR3 is TGCAGTGCTAGAGATCTGAGGGGCGGTTTCACAGATACGCAGTATTTT. Its protein is CSARDLRGGFTDTQYF.

This clonotype has more than one count but fewer than ten. The V and J genes are TRBV20-1 and TRBJ2-7; perhaps TRBD1 as D (6 bases). The V end was cut by 6 bases, the J end by 9 bases, with 24 bases between. Germline assignment: CDR1 DFQATT and CDR2 SNEGSKA (reference sequence). CDR3 size: 14 residues. The CDR3 reads CSATGTPAVKAQYF. CDR3 in DNA: TGCAGTGCCACCGGGACACCGGCGGTTAAGGCGCAGTACTTC.

This clonotype was counted only a few times. The CDR3 here is CASSARGVALIDTQYF. In DNA, the CDR3 is TGCGCCAGCAGCGCGCGGGGGGTCGCCTTGATAGATACGCAGTATTTT. The gene calls are TRBV5-1 and TRBJ2-3, with 8 bases that match TRBD2. Trimming removed 4 bases from V and 5 bases from J; junction bases left unmatched: 12. The germline gives CDR1 SGHRS, CDR2 YFSETQ. This CDR3 has 16 amino acids.

This clonotype has more than one count but fewer than ten. CDR3 in DNA: TGCAGTGCTCCCCAACCCTACAGGAACACTGAAGCTTTCTTT. Translation: CSAPQPYRNTEAFF. The V gene is TRBV20-1, the J gene TRBJ1-1; D is undetermined. With 5 bases removed from V and 1 base from J, the gap between germline ends came to 14 bases. The germline CDR1 and CDR2 sequences are DFQATT and SNEGSKA (reference sequence). This CDR3 region has 14 residues.

This clonotype was found a few times. V gene TRBV3-1 combines with J gene TRBJ2-3; D unclear. The CDR3 covers 15 residues. Germline V gene lookup returns CDR1 LGHDT and CDR2 YNNKEL (reference sequence). Trimming left V 2 bases short and J 3 bases short, with 12 bases between. The DNA of the CDR3 is TGTGCCAGCAGCCAAACCGCTGTGGCGACAGATACGCAGTATTTT. It yields the protein CASSQTAVATDTQYF.

This clonotype was seen more than once but under ten times. The V gene is TRBV7-9, the J gene TRBJ2-1; possibly TRBD1 or TRBD2 for D (5 bases each). Germline-derived CDR1 and CDR2 are SEHNR and FQNEAQ (reference sequence). This CDR3 comprises 15 residues. V lost 5 bases and J lost 3, with 14 bases in between. The CDR3 protein is CASSPPGANYNEQFF. The CDR3 coding sequence is TGTGCCAGCAGCCCCCCCGGGGCGAACTACAATGAGCAGTTCTTC.

The chain uses TRBV12-3 or TRBV12-4 and TRBJ1-5; D uncertain. V was trimmed by 1 base and J by 9 bases, leaving 10 bases between them. The CDR3 is made up of 13 amino acids. Here the CDR3 DNA reads TGTGCCAGCAGTTTAGGCGGAGTAAGGCCCCAGCATTTT. Translated, it gives CASSLGGVRPQHF.

The V gene is TRBV18, the J gene TRBJ1-1; D might be TRBD1 (5 bases). Germline V lookup: CDR1 KGHSH, CDR2 LQKENI. The V gene lost 6 bases and the J gene lost 5 bases, with 16 bases spanning the gap. The CDR3 runs to 14 residues. The CDR3, as DNA: TGTGCCAGCTCCCCCTTGGACGGGGGGACTGAAGCTTTCTTT. It yields the protein CASSPLDGGTEAFF.

There are a few counts of this clonotype. The chain couples TRBV5-1 to TRBJ2-3, with TRBD2 identical over 11 bases. Germline V CDR1 and CDR2: SGHRS, YFSETQ. The CDR3 covers 17 residues. V was clipped by 0 bases and J by 2 bases; unmatched bases: 5. The CDR3 bases are TGCGCCAGCAGCTTGGGACTAGCGGGACGAAACACAGATACGCAGTATTTT. It yields the protein CASSLGLAGRNTDTQYF.

This clonotype appeared many times. V gene TRBV12-3 or TRBV12-4 combines with J gene TRBJ2-7; TRBD2 aligns across 8 bases. V gave up 5 bases and J gave up 4 bases; unmatched junction bases: 7. The CDR3 totals 14 residues. This chain's CDR3 is CASSRSGSSYEQYF. The CDR3 bases are TGTGCCAGCAGTCGAAGCGGGAGTAGTTACGAGCAGTACTTC.

This clonotype was picked up many times. The gene calls are TRBV12-3 or TRBV12-4 and TRBJ1-4; D is undetermined. V was trimmed by 6 bases and J by 8 bases, leaving 13 bases between them. The CDR3 loop spans 13 amino acids. The CDR3 is CASRRREGEKLFF. CDR3 sequence (DNA): TGTGCCAGCAGACGGCGCGAGGGCGAAAAACTGTTTTTT.

A remark on this clonotype: One end of the junction fails to match germline, which may point to a read error. The rearrangement uses TRBV29-1 and TRBJ2-5; D may be TRBD2 (7 bases). From germline, CDR1 is SQVTM and CDR2 ANQGSEA. CDR3 size: 14 residues. The CDR3 region is CSVGTDSAGETRYF. CDR3 coding DNA: TGCAGCGTTGGAACGGACAGTGCGGGAGAGACCCGGTACTTC. Variable domain in full (rest from reference TRBV29-1 and TRBJ2-5): SAVISQKPSRDICQRGTSLTIQCQVDSQVTMMFWYRQQPGQSLTLIATANQGSEATYESGFVIDKFPISRPNLTFSTLTVSNMSPEDSSIYLCSVGTDSAGETRYFGPGTRLLVL.

The chain couples TRBV11-3 to TRBJ2-5; 7 bases line up with TRBD1. Losses at the gene ends were 3 bases for V and 3 bases for J; bases not matched to a gene: 4. The CDR3 length is 14 residues. The germline V gene encodes CDR1 SGHNT and CDR2 YENEEA. In DNA, the CDR3 is TGTGCCAGCAGCTTGCATACAGGGGAAGAGACCCAGTACTTC. Its translation: CASSLHTGEETQYF.

The chain combines TRBV7-9 with TRBJ1-1; D is unclear. V was pared by 7 bases and J by 3 bases, with 18 bases between. The CDR3 extends over 15 amino acids. Germline lookup yields CDR1 SEHNR and CDR2 FQNEAQ (reference sequence). The CDR3 bases are TGTGCCAGCACCCCCTTAGCGGGGTTCGACACTGAAGCTTTCTTT. Encoded protein: CASTPLAGFDTEAFF.

The genes are TRBV29-1 and TRBJ2-5; D gene unclear. Germline V CDR1 and CDR2: SQVTM, ANQGSEA. CDR3 length: 12 residues. The V gene lost 4 bases and the J gene lost 5 bases, with 11 bases spanning the gap. The CDR3 here is CSVGTPMETQYF. The CDR3 DNA reads TGCAGCGTTGGGACCCCGATGGAGACCCAGTACTTC.

This rearrangement joins TRBV12-3 or TRBV12-4 to TRBJ2-5, with D unresolved. Trimming took 3 bases from V and 6 from J, leaving 8 bases between them. The CDR3 has 12 residues. CDR3 sequence reads: CASSFDPQTQYF. The CDR3 nucleotides are TGTGCCAGCAGTTTTGACCCCCAGACCCAGTACTTC.

This clonotype has a handful of counts. The CDR3 nucleotides are TGCAGTGCTTCTCCCTTTAAACTAGCGGGGGGGCGTGATGAGCAGTTCTTC. The encoded protein is CSASPFKLAGGRDEQFF. The rearrangement links TRBV20-1 to TRBJ2-1, with 13 bases aligning to TRBD2. V was clipped by 5 bases and J by 8 bases; unmatched bases: 15. CDR1 is DFQATT, CDR2 SNEGSKA, per germline (reference sequence). There are 17 residues in the CDR3.

The chain couples TRBV21-1 to TRBJ2-3; the listed D gene, TRBD2, was not tested against the DNA. TRBV21-1 has pseudogene status. This CDR3 is 15 amino acids long. CDR3 protein: CASSARGLAGDTQYF. CDR3 DNA sequence: TGTGCCAGCAGCGCCCGGGGACTAGCGGGGGATACGCAGTATTTT.

The V call is TRBV5-1, the J call TRBJ1-1, with 8 bases that match TRBD1. The germline V gene encodes CDR1 SGHRS and CDR2 YFSETQ. Germline trimming cut 6 bases from V and 1 base from J; bases unmatched to any gene: 8. The CDR3 has 15 residues. CDR3 sequence reads: CASIGQGLRNTEAFF. In DNA form, the CDR3 reads TGCGCCAGCATCGGACAGGGACTACGGAACACTGAAGCTTTCTTT.

The chain combines TRBV27 with TRBJ2-7; D gene unclear. CDR1 and CDR2 from the germline V gene are MNHEY and SMNVEV (reference sequence). Trimming took off 0 bases at V and 2 bases at J, with 11 bases between the two ends. The CDR3 totals 15 residues. The CDR3 sequence is CASSLSFQATYEQYF. Written as DNA, the CDR3 is TGTGCCAGCAGTTTATCCTTCCAAGCGACCTACGAGCAGTACTTC.

This clonotype was detected only a few times. This rearrangement joins TRBV5-1 to TRBJ2-5; TRBD2 matches at 7 bases. Germline CDR1 SGHRS, CDR2 YFSETQ. The CDR3 has 16 amino acids. Trimming cost V 1 base and J 2 bases; bases outside gene matches: 8. CDR3 in amino acids: CASSLSSGAIQETQYF. CDR3 bases: TGCGCCAGCAGCTTGTCTAGCGGAGCTATTCAAGAGACCCAGTACTTC.

The J gene is TRBJ2-1, the V gene TRBV20-1; 8 bases align to TRBD2. Germline trimming cut 5 bases from V and 4 bases from J; bases unmatched to any gene: 7. Looked up from germline, CDR1 is DFQATT and CDR2 is SNEGSKA (reference sequence). The CDR3 sequence is 14 residues long. The CDR3: CSASFSGAYNEQFF. CDR3 bases: TGCAGTGCTTCCTTTAGCGGGGCTTACAATGAGCAGTTCTTC.

This clonotype appeared a few times. V usage is TRBV12-3 or TRBV12-4 and J usage is TRBJ2-5; 8 bases line up with TRBD2. The junction had 6 bases not matched to a gene; V was cut back by 2 bases and J by 4 bases. The CDR3 consists of 15 residues. For the CDR3, the DNA is TGTGCCAGCAGTTTAATGCGGGGGGCGGCAGAGACCCAGTACTTC. Its protein product is CASSLMRGAAETQYF.

This clonotype has a handful of counts. This CDR3 reads CSARVTDTDTQYF. The CDR3, as DNA: TGCAGTGCTAGGGTTACGGACACAGATACGCAGTATTTT. The V gene is TRBV20-1, the J gene TRBJ2-3; D unclear. The CDR3 is made up of 13 amino acids. Per the germline V gene, CDR1 is DFQATT and CDR2 is SNEGSKA (reference sequence). V dropped 3 bases and J dropped 2 bases, with 9 bases sitting between them.

This clonotype was seen once. The chain joins TRBV11-2 to TRBJ2-5, with D possibly being TRBD1 (6 bases). Germline loops: CDR1 SGHAT, CDR2 FQNNGV. Deletions cut 1 base from V and 2 bases from J, with 14 bases between. The CDR3 length is 16 residues. CDR3 DNA: TGTGCCAGCAGCTTAGTTGGTGCGAGGGGGCAAGAGACCCAGTACTTC. Its protein is CASSLVGARGQETQYF. The full variable domain, completed using reference TRBV11-2 and TRBJ2-5, is EAGVAQSPRYKIIEKRQSVAFWCNPISGHATLYWYQQILGQGPKLLIQFQNNGVVDDSQLPKDRFSAERLKGVDSTLKIQPAKLEDSAVYLCASSLVGARGQETQYFGPGTRLLVL.

The V and J genes are TRBV7-9 and TRBJ1-6; perhaps TRBD1 as D (5 bases). CDR3 length equals 16 residues. CDR1 is SEHNR, CDR2 FQNEAQ, per germline (reference sequence). The V end lost 2 bases, the J end lost 9 bases, and 17 bases lay between the germline ends. The CDR3 bases are TGTGCCAGCAGCTTACAGGGAGGGATCCACTCTTCACCCCTCCACTTT. Amino acid sequence: CASSLQGGIHSSPLHF.

The chain has TRBV9 and TRBJ2-1, with TRBD1 matching 9 bases. The CDR3 runs to 15 residues. Germline lookup yields CDR1 SGDLS and CDR2 YYNGEE. With 5 bases clipped from V and 7 bases from J, the junction kept 10 bases outside the gene matches. In nucleotides, the CDR3 is TGTGCCAGCAGTTCACAGGGGGCGTCATCAAATGAGCAGTTCTTC. Encoded protein: CASSSQGASSNEQFF. The variable domain in full, completed from reference TRBV9 and TRBJ2-1, reads DSGVTQTPKHLITATGQRVTLRCSPRSGDLSVYWYQQSLDQGLQFLIQYYNGEERAKGNILERFSAQQFPDLHSELNLSSLELGDSALYFCASSSQGASSNEQFFGPGTRLTVL.